This T cell receptor (beta chain) was captured by sequencing in a study of blood T cells in healthy people across ages. General study points: There were more naive CD4+ cells and higher diversity in long-lived donors than in aged donors. The unknown donor CMV status may have confounded expanded clonotype changes.

For the second PCR, which ran for about 6 to 11 cycles, a sample-barcoded 5' primer and a J-beta primer mix were used. Through a template-switch adaptor with 12 random nucleotides, each cDNA molecule received a tag. From the 5' RACE reads, TCRdb called clonotypes with MiXCR, one entry per CDR3 protein. The table lists nearly 1 million distinct CDR3 sequences, just over 50% of them singletons. CDR3 length: 15 residues. Per germline, CDR1 LGHDT and CDR2 YNNKEL (reference sequence). On this clonotype itself: Its antigen is not identified.

The sample consisted of blood. The TCR was taken from an older woman in good health. J is TRBJ2-4 and V is TRBV3-1, with D perhaps TRBD1 (6 bases). The J call may be faulty, since TRBJ2-7 better matches the DNA end. CDR3 sequence: CASSPSGQHSYEQYF. DNA for the CDR3: TGTGCCAGCAGCCCATCCGGACAGCACTCCTACGAGCAGTACTTC.